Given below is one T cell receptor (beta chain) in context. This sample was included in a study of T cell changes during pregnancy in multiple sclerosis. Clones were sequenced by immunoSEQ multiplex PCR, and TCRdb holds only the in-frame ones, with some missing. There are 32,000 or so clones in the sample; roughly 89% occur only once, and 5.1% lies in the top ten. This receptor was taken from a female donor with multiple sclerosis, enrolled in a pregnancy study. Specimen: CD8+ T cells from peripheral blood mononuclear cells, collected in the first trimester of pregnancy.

The CDR3 DNA is TGTGCCAGCAGCTTCTCTGGACAGTTTGCCACAGATACGCAGTATTTT. Translated, it gives CASSFSGQFATDTQYF. The rearrangement uses TRBV5-6 and TRBJ2-3; D might be TRBD1 (6 bases). V lost 2 bases and J 2 bases, leaving 15 bases between the germline ends. This CDR3 has 16 amino acids. Germline assignment: CDR1 SGHDT and CDR2 YYEEEE.